The text below deals with one T cell receptor beta chain. Its matching antigen is unknown. CDR3 length: 13 residues. Germline loops: CDR1 MNHNY, CDR2 SVGAGI (reference sequence). V lost 8 bases to trimming and J lost 7 bases, with 17 bases between them. The data stem from a study of PD-1 blockade in classical Hodgkin lymphoma. Broader study findings: Differences between repertoires have undefined causes, possibly disease activity or prior therapy. Reports indicated that newly diagnosed patients had lower baseline TCR diversity than healthy donors did. While CD8+ TCR diversity did not rise significantly by C4D1, CD4+ TCR diversity did. Partial responders and progressors had significantly lower baseline TCR diversity.

Clones were sequenced by immunoSEQ multiplex PCR, and TCRdb holds only the in-frame ones, with some missing. The table has around 100,000 clones, roughly nine tenths seen once; the top ten hold 2.9%. Time point meaning: cycle 4 day 1 (C4D1), after less than 7 weeks of nivolumab. The patients all showed relapse after autologous stem cell transplantation, while their brentuximab vedotin exposure varied. The sequencing here drew on peripheral blood mononuclear cells (PBMCs), taken before the fourth cycle of nivolumab. The chain employs TRBV6-6 and TRBJ1-1; D is unclear. This receptor was identified in a human donor with classical Hodgkin lymphoma. The DNA for the CDR3 is TGTGCCAGCCTCCCGGGGAGGGTGAATGAAGCTTTCTTT. Translated, it gives CASLPGRVNEAFF.